This T cell receptor (beta chain) emerged from a study of blood T cell repertoires in COVID-19. Across the study: T cells, B-cell-depleted T cells, or PBMCs provided the cDNA or gDNA that served as material.

The sample holds one count of this clone. Sequencing was performed with immunoSEQ multiplex PCR; in TCRdb, only in-frame clones are kept and a portion is missing. The table shows some 380,000 clones, with 88% occurring only once. Participants spanned ages about 18 to 90 years and resided in about 25 US areas. Cohorts were assigned according to the clinical history that participants reported. The CDR3 spans 13 residues. J gave up 7 bases and V 7 bases, and 5 bases lay outside the gene matches. Material: PBMCs or T cells enriched from blood (not recorded which). The sequence derives from a woman in her 40s with acute COVID-19. This chain links TRBV12-3 or TRBV12-4 with TRBJ1-4; 8 bases match TRBD1. In DNA form, the CDR3 reads TGTGCCAGCATAACCACAGGGGGTGAAAAACTGTTTTTT. The encoded protein is CASITTGGEKLFF.